Below, one T cell receptor beta chain is given with its context. The antigen is undetermined. TCR beta CDR3 sequences were amplified from RNA transcripts. With the HTBI primer set, the TCR CDR3 went through a first round of RT-PCR. TCRdb re-analysed the multiplex PCR reads in MiXCR, keeping a single row per CDR3 protein. The data show hundreds of thousands of distinct CDR3 sequences, about half seen once. Uncontrolled infection, other autoimmune disease, pregnancy and lactation each barred patients from inclusion. Germline loops: CDR1 SEHNR, CDR2 FQNEAQ (reference sequence). With 1 base clipped from V and 4 bases from J, the junction kept 7 bases outside the gene matches. This CDR3 has 15 amino acids. The data were obtained in a study of T cells in Graves' hyperthyroidism and ophthalmopathy. Study findings and constraints: Separating ophthalmopathy from stable hyperthyroidism was achieved by a 13 V-J model. Most thyroid clonotypes that were expanded above 0.001 also turned up in blood.

Sequenced sample: peripheral blood or thyroid tissue (not recorded which). This TCR was recovered from a woman younger than 35 with Graves' hyperthyroidism. The rearrangement joins TRBV7-9 to TRBJ2-7, with 7 positions matching TRBD1. CDR3 sequence: CASSLVGQLGYEQYF. In DNA, the CDR3 is TGTGCCAGCAGCTTAGTGGGACAGCTTGGGTACGAGCAGTACTTC.